The clone carrying this TCR beta chain was seen only a few times. The CDR3 totals 14 residues. Per germline, CDR1 GTSNPN and CDR2 SVGIG (reference sequence). V lost 3 bases and J lost 3; bases outside the gene matches: 1. This entry belongs to a study of T cells in Graves' hyperthyroidism and ophthalmopathy. RNA transcripts gave rise to amplified TCR beta CDR3 regions. Primed by the HTBI set, a first-round RT-PCR was run on the TCR CDR3. From the multiplex PCR reads, TCRdb called clonotypes with MiXCR, one entry per CDR3 protein. The sample carries over 300,000 distinct CDR3 sequences, approximately 13% recorded once.

This chain uses TRBV30 with TRBJ2-3, with 12 bases matching TRBD2. The sequencing input was blood. This receptor was taken from a woman in her forties with Graves' ophthalmopathy. This chain's CDR3 is CAWRTSGSTDTQYF. Here the CDR3 DNA reads TGTGCCTGGAGGACTAGCGGGAGTACAGATACGCAGTATTTT.